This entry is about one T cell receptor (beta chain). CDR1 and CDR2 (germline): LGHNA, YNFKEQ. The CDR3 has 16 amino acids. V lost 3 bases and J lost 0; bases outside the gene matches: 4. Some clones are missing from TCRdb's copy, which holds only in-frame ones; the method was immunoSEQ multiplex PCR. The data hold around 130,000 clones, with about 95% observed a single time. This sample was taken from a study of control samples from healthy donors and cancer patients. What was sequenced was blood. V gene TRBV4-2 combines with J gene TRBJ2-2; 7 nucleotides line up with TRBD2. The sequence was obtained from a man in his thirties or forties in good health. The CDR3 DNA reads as TGTGCCAGCAGCCAGGGGAGGGGATCGAACACCGGGGAGCTGTTTTTT. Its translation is CASSQGRGSNTGELFF.